This is a list of T cell receptor beta chains from one sample in a study of CD8+CD57+ T cells in acquired aplastic anemia. TCRdb used MiXCR to reprocess the reads, holding one entry per CDR3 protein. This repertoire shows about 190,000 distinct CDR3 sequences, approximately 50% found once; its top ten account for about 16%. The specimen was sorted CD4+, CD8+, or CD8+CD57+ T cells (not recorded which) from PBMCs. These receptors were obtained from a human donor in good health, serving as a control. Both conserved end residues are part of each CDR3. The order of the fields is V gene, J gene, clone size, CDR3 protein. For some rows the clone size is stated as once, few or many, or as a class when expanded; others skip it.

TRBV20-1	TRBJ2-7	once	CSARVRTGGTYEQYF
TRBV10-1	TRBJ2-7	-	CASSPRPGGPYEQYF
TRBV15	TRBJ2-3	-	CAASSLAGQGADTQYF
TRBV2	TRBJ2-7	-	CASQLTGTGVSYEQYF
TRBV3-1	TRBJ2-1	few	CASSHQQTGGKQFF
TRBV20-1	TRBJ2-7	-	CSAGTSGYEQYF
TRBV15	TRBJ1-3	-	CATSRAAGGHHGNTIYF
TRBV9	TRBJ1-6	few	CASSQGDRVQPRYNSPLHF
TRBV7-9	TRBJ2-1	-	CASRGTDNEQFF
TRBV6-1	TRBJ2-7	many	CASREEAGSYSYEQYF
TRBV6-6	TRBJ1-2	once	CASSENGGGGYTF
TRBV10-3	TRBJ1-6	-	CAIRATGAGSSYNSPLHF
TRBV7-7	TRBJ1-1	-	CASSLGAQTEAFF
TRBV7-2	TRBJ2-7	-	CASSPSGLAEYEQYF
TRBV14	TRBJ2-5	few	CASSATGQRETQYF
TRBV6-5	TRBJ1-6	-	CAGASEINSPLHF
TRBV5-6	TRBJ1-1	many	CASSFGSEDEAFF
TRBV18	TRBJ1-2	many	CASSPQGAGGYTF
TRBV9	TRBJ1-6	-	CASSVERGPSPLHF
TRBV30	TRBJ2-2	few	CAWSEGFTGELFF
TRBV10-3	TRBJ2-7	-	CASRRAGGGDEQYF
TRBV7-6	TRBJ2-3	few	CASSLGTGLDTQYF
TRBV9	TRBJ2-3	-	CASSGLGAGATDTQYF